One sample yielded the 26 T cell receptor beta chains listed below, sequenced in a study of blood T cell repertoires in COVID-19. Profiled with immunoSEQ multiplex PCR; TCRdb holds only in-frame clones, not every one. The sample has about 160,000 clones; roughly 80% are singletons. The sequencing input was PBMCs or T cells enriched from blood (not recorded which). These receptor sequences come from a woman between 35 and 50 years old with acute COVID-19.

The chain is built from TRBV6-5 and TRBJ2-1; no clear D gene. Germline-derived CDR1 and CDR2 are MNHEY and SVGAGI. Trimming took 5 bases from V and 8 from J, leaving 13 bases between them. CDR3 length: 13 residues. CDR3 coding DNA: TGTGCCAGCAGTCCCGCTAGTTCCTATGAGCAGTTCTTC. As protein: CASSPASSYEQFF.

This rearrangement joins TRBV15 to TRBJ1-2; unclear D gene. Germline V gives CDR1 LNHNV, CDR2 YYDKDF (reference sequence). CDR3 length: 16 amino acids. The germline V and J ends were trimmed by 5 bases and 6 bases, with 22 bases remaining between them. The CDR3: CATSPIPGSQDDGYTF. The CDR3 DNA is TGTGCCACCAGCCCGATTCCGGGATCCCAGGACGATGGCTACACCTTC.

This chain links TRBV3-1 (or the pseudogene TRBV3-2) with TRBJ2-5, with 8 bases identical to TRBD1. J was trimmed by 5 bases and V by 4 bases; bases with no gene match: 6. The CDR3 is 14 residues long. Germline V gene lookup returns CDR1 LGHDT and CDR2 YNNKEL (reference sequence). The CDR3 sequence is CASSRQGARETQYF. The CDR3 DNA is TGTGCCAGCAGCCGCCAGGGGGCTCGTGAGACCCAGTACTTC.

V usage is TRBV3-1 (or the pseudogene TRBV3-2) and J usage is TRBJ1-1; maybe TRBD1 (6 bases). Germline V gene lookup returns CDR1 LGHDT and CDR2 YNNKEL (reference sequence). The CDR3 sequence is 15 residues long. The V end was cut by 1 base, the J end by 2 bases, with 11 bases between. The CDR3 sequence is CASSQGGGFNTEAFF. CDR3 coding DNA: TGTGCCAGCAGCCAAGGTGGGGGCTTTAACACTGAAGCTTTCTTT.

V and J are TRBV5-1 and TRBJ1-6; 7 nucleotides line up with TRBD1. V shed 5 bases and J 0 bases; nucleotides not matched to a gene: 2. Germline loops: CDR1 SGHRS, CDR2 YFSETQ. This CDR3 spans 15 amino acids. Written as DNA, the CDR3 is TGCGCCAGCAGGGGGGACAGCTCCTATAATTCACCCCTCCACTTT. Translation gives CASRGDSSYNSPLHF. Based on the CDR3 plus reference TRBV5-1 and TRBJ1-6, the full variable domain is KAGVTQTPRYLIKTRGQQVTLSCSPISGHRSVSWYQQTPGQGLQFLFEYFSETQRNKGNFPGRFSGRQFSNSRSEMNVSTLELGDSALYLCASRGDSSYNSPLHFGNGTRLTVT.

This clone was observed a single time. The chain recombines TRBV10-3 with TRBJ2-5; D gene unclear. The germline V and J ends were trimmed by 0 bases and 5 bases, with 16 bases remaining between them. From germline, CDR1 is ENHRY and CDR2 SYGVKD. This CDR3 contains 16 residues. CDR3 protein: CAISESSVRGRETQYF. The CDR3 DNA reads as TGTGCCATCAGTGAGTCAAGCGTGAGAGGTAGGGAGACCCAGTACTTC.

The J gene is TRBJ2-3, the V gene TRBV5-1; the match to TRBD2 covers 8 bases. The CDR3 has 15 amino acids. CDR1 and CDR2 (germline): SGHRS, YFSETQ. The trim removed 3 bases at V and 2 bases at J, leaving 5 bases unmatched. CDR3 nucleotides: TGCGCCAGCAGCTGGTCTAGCGGGCCCACAGATACGCAGTATTTT. This sequence encodes CASSWSSGPTDTQYF.

The chain links TRBV2 to TRBJ1-2; D may be TRBD1 (5 bases). Between the trimmed V and J ends, which lost 2 bases and 2 bases, there was a span of 9 bases. This CDR3 has 14 residues. In germline, CDR1 is SNHLY, CDR2 FYNNEI. CDR3 DNA sequence: TGTGCCAGCAGTGAAAGGGGCGAAAACTATGGCTACACCTTC. The encoded protein is CASSERGENYGYTF.

This chain joins TRBV3-1 (or the pseudogene TRBV3-2) and TRBJ2-5; 7 bases agree with TRBD2. This CDR3 is built from 14 residues. The junction had 7 bases not matched to a gene; V was cut back by 4 bases and J by 5 bases. The germline V gene has CDR1 LGHDT and CDR2 YNNKEL (reference sequence). The CDR3 loop reads CASSPGLGGETQYF. In nucleotides, the CDR3 is TGTGCCAGCAGCCCTGGACTAGGCGGTGAGACCCAGTACTTC.

This chain connects TRBV5-6 to TRBJ1-2; D gene uncertain. Trimming stripped 3 bases from V and 5 bases from J, with 11 bases between. The CDR3 totals 13 residues. Germline-derived CDR1 and CDR2 are SGHDT and YYEEEE. CDR3 residues: CASSSSKTYGYTF. The CDR3 bases are TGTGCCAGCAGCTCCTCTAAAACTTATGGCTACACCTTC. Complete variable domain (other parts from reference TRBV5-6 and TRBJ1-2): DAGVTQSPTHLIKTRGQQVTLRCSPKSGHDTVSWYQQALGQGPQFIFQYYEEEERQRGNFPDRFSGHQFPNYSSELNVNALLLGDSALYLCASSSSKTYGYTFGSGTRLTVV.

CDR3 amino acids: CASSGTGTTEAFF. CDR3 nucleotides: TGTGCCAGCTCCGGCACAGGGACCACTGAAGCTTTCTTT. The rearrangement uses TRBV9 and TRBJ1-1; D may be TRBD1 (6 bases). V dropped 7 bases and J dropped 4 bases, with 14 bases sitting between them. Germline values: CDR1 SGDLS, CDR2 YYNGEE. The CDR3 sequence is 13 residues long.

This CDR3 is CASRSLRHGYTF. Here the CDR3 DNA reads TGTGCCAGCAGGTCCCTCAGGCATGGCTACACCTTC. V is TRBV2 and J is TRBJ1-2, with unresolved D. CDR1 and CDR2 from the germline V gene are SNHLY and FYNNEI. Trimming cost V 6 bases and J 6 bases, with 11 bases left between them. This CDR3 has 12 residues. Filled out from reference TRBV2 and TRBJ1-2, the complete variable domain reads EPEVTQTPSHQVTQMGQEVILRCVPISNHLYFYWYRQILGQKVEFLVSFYNNEISEKSEIFDDQFSVERPDGSNFTLKIRSTKLEDSAMYFCASRSLRHGYTFGSGTRLTVV.

This rearrangement joins TRBV6-2 or TRBV6-3 to TRBJ2-1, with TRBD2 identical over 9 bases. The germline CDR1 and CDR2 sequences are MNHEY and SVGEGT. Unmatched junction bases numbered 8, after V lost 1 base and J lost 4 bases. The CDR3 has 17 residues. CDR3 loop: CASSYLVGTSSYNEQFF. In DNA, the CDR3 is TGTGCCAGCAGTTACTTAGTCGGGACTAGCTCATACAATGAGCAGTTCTTC.

The V call is TRBV6-5, the J call TRBJ2-1, with TRBD2 as a possible D gene (6 bases). V was trimmed by 6 bases and J by 4 bases, leaving 10 bases between them. CDR3 length: 13 residues. The germline CDR1 and CDR2 sequences are MNHEY and SVGAGI. Here the CDR3 reads CASRGLRYNEQFF. The DNA of the CDR3 is TGTGCCAGCAGGGGACTGAGATACAATGAGCAGTTCTTC.

This chain connects TRBV14 to TRBJ1-6, with 10 bases fitting TRBD1. Trimming at V came to 3 bases and at J to 13 bases, leaving 12 bases not matched to a gene. The CDR3 covers 16 residues. Germline V gene sequence: CDR1 SGHDN, CDR2 FVKESK. CDR3 sequence reads: CASSQSWTGGWMPLHF. The CDR3, as DNA: TGTGCCAGCAGCCAGAGCTGGACAGGGGGTTGGATGCCCCTCCACTTT.

V and J are TRBV19 and TRBJ2-3; 8 bases match TRBD2. Germline CDR1 and CDR2: LNHDA and SQIVND (reference sequence). The CDR3 extends over 15 amino acids. V dropped 5 bases and J dropped 2; count of bases not matched to a gene: 6. Here the CDR3 reads CASSLGGGPTDTQYF. The CDR3 coding sequence is TGTGCCAGTAGTCTCGGGGGGGGGCCCACAGATACGCAGTATTTT.

The CDR3 DNA follows: TGTGCCAGCTCACCACCGCGTGGGACAGGGAGCCGAGGAAACACTGAAGCTTTCTTT. This codes for CASSPPRGTGSRGNTEAFF. V is TRBV18 and J is TRBJ1-1; 9 bases align to TRBD1. Per germline, CDR1 KGHSH and CDR2 LQKENI. CDR3 length: 19 amino acids. The J segment lost 2 bases and the V segment lost 0 bases, leaving 13 bases of the junction unmatched.

V usage is TRBV6-1 and J usage is TRBJ2-2; TRBD2 is a possible D gene (6 bases). The CDR3 has 16 amino acids. V was cut by 4 bases and J by 4 bases, with 16 bases left in between. The germline gives CDR1 MNHNS, CDR2 SASEGT. CDR3 residues: CASSVSSHGGTGELFF. CDR3 nucleotides: TGTGCCAGCAGTGTATCCTCACACGGGGGCACCGGGGAGCTGTTTTTT.

The gene calls are TRBV3-1 (or the pseudogene TRBV3-2) and TRBJ1-2, with 10 positions matching TRBD1. The V and J ends lost 2 bases and 1 base, in that order; junction bases with no gene match: 7. Germline CDR1 is LGHDT and CDR2 is YNNKEL (reference sequence). This CDR3 spans 17 amino acids. CDR3 protein: CASSQLLRDRGNYGYTF. The CDR3 nucleotides are TGTGCCAGCAGCCAACTGCTCCGGGACAGGGGTAACTATGGCTACACCTTC.

This chain links TRBV2 with TRBJ2-1, with TRBD1 as a possible D gene (6 bases). Trimming pared 6 bases from V and 11 bases from J, leaving 11 bases between. CDR3 length: 11 residues. CDR1 is SNHLY, CDR2 FYNNEI, per germline. This chain's CDR3 is CASRYRAQQFF. The CDR3 bases are TGTGCCAGCAGATACAGGGCACAGCAGTTCTTC. The whole variable domain, filled in from reference TRBV2 and TRBJ2-1, reads EPEVTQTPSHQVTQMGQEVILRCVPISNHLYFYWYRQILGQKVEFLVSFYNNEISEKSEIFDDQFSVERPDGSNFTLKIRSTKLEDSAMYFCASRYRAQQFFGPGTRLTVL.

The chain links TRBV30 to TRBJ2-7; D might be TRBD2 (5 bases). This CDR3 comprises 12 residues. The V and J ends lost 4 bases and 4 bases respectively, with 11 bases between them. CDR1 and CDR2 from the germline V gene are GTSNPN and SVGIG (reference sequence). The DNA of the CDR3 is TGTGCCTGGACCCCGGACTCGTACGAGCAGTACGTC. It translates to CAWTPDSYEQYV.

The chain carries TRBV9 and TRBJ1-1, with 10 bases lining up with TRBD1. The trim removed 3 bases at V and 0 bases at J, leaving 2 bases unmatched. The CDR3 totals 15 residues. Germline CDR1 reads SGDLS; CDR2 reads YYNGEE. The CDR3 DNA reads as TGTGCCAGCAGCGGACAGGGGGCTATGAACACTGAAGCTTTCTTT. It yields the protein CASSGQGAMNTEAFF.

This sequence joins TRBV7-8 and TRBJ2-1, with D maybe TRBD2 (6 bases). Trimming removed 1 base at V and 7 bases at J, with 20 bases between. The CDR3 totals 17 residues. CDR1 is SGHVS, CDR2 FQNEAQ, per germline. In DNA form, the CDR3 reads TGTGCCAGCAGCTTAGAAAAAACGGGAGTGTATAGGAATGAGCAGTTCTTC. This encodes CASSLEKTGVYRNEQFF.

This clone was observed a single time. The DNA of the CDR3 is TGTGCCAGCAGTTTAGCGGGAGGGGTGTCCTACAATGAGCAGTTCTTC. Encoded protein: CASSLAGGVSYNEQFF. This chain uses TRBV5-4 with TRBJ2-1, with 11 bases lining up with TRBD2. Per germline, CDR1 SGHNT and CDR2 YYREEE (reference sequence). CDR3 length: 16 residues. V was clipped by 5 bases and J by 1 base; unmatched bases: 5.

Regarding this clone: Other nucleotide sequences in the sample specify the same CDR3. The CDR3 loop is CASSFGGNSPLHF. The CDR3 DNA reads as TGTGCCAGCAGCTTCGGGGGTAATTCACCCCTCCACTTT. V gene TRBV5-8 combines with J gene TRBJ1-6; possible D gene TRBD1, 5 bases. The CDR3 contains 13 residues. Trimming took off 2 bases at V and 6 bases at J, with 6 bases between the two ends. Germline lookup yields CDR1 SGHTS and CDR2 YDEGEE.

This rearrangement joins TRBV7-8 to TRBJ2-5; no definite D call. The CDR3 extends over 13 amino acids. Trimming took off 0 bases at V and 7 bases at J, with 9 bases between the two ends. Germline CDR1 is SGHVS and CDR2 is FQNEAQ. CDR3 sequence reads: CASSLATAGTQYF. The CDR3 DNA reads as TGTGCCAGCAGCTTAGCGACGGCAGGGACCCAGTACTTC.